This T cell receptor (beta chain) emerged from a study of cytomegalovirus exposure and HLA in healthy donors. Study conclusions and caveats: Solely CMV serostatus was available to characterize immune exposure. Researchers reported from a later analysis that most CMV-associated TCR beta chains appeared HLA-restricted. Being productive about 87% or about 30% of the time was typical of most TCR beta V segments in an earlier analysis. Compared with the approximately 680-donor mean, an Asian-associated ancestry cluster reportedly had fewer N-insertions, according to a later analysis.

This PCR relied on a set of 60 Vbeta primers and 13 Jbeta primers. Profiling relied on immunoSEQ multiplex PCR, and the TCRdb table lists in-frame clones only, not all of them. The sample has about 96,000 clones, roughly 79% seen once. Germline CDR1 reads SGHTA; CDR2 reads FQGNSA. V was clipped by 3 bases and J by 5 bases; unmatched bases: 9. The CDR3 loop spans 16 amino acids. This clone was detected only a few times. Its cognate antigen is unknown. V gene TRBV7-2 combines with J gene TRBJ2-1; 8 bases align to TRBD1. Sequencing input: PBMCs. This clonotype was sampled from a woman in her 70s in good health and CMV-seropositive. CDR3 loop: CASSFRRQGRNNEQFF. CDR3 in DNA: TGTGCCAGCAGCTTCAGGAGACAGGGGCGAAACAATGAGCAGTTCTTC.